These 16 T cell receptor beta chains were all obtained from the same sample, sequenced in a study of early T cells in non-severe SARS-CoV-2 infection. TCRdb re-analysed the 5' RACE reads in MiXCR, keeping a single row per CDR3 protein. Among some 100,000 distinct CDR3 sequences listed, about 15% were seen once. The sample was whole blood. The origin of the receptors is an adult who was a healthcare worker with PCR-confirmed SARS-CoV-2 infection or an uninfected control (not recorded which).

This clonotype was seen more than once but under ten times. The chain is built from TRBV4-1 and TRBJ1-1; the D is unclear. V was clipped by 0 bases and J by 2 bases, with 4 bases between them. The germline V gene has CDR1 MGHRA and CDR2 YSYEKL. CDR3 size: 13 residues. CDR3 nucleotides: TGCGCCAGCAGCCAAGAGATTAACACTGAAGCTTTCTTT. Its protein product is CASSQEINTEAFF.

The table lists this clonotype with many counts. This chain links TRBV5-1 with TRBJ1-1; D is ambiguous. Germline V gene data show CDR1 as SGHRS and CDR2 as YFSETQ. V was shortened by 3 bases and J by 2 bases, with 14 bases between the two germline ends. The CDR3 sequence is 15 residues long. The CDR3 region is CASSSSRALNTEAFF. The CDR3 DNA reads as TGCGCCAGCAGCTCCTCCCGTGCGCTCAACACTGAAGCTTTCTTT.

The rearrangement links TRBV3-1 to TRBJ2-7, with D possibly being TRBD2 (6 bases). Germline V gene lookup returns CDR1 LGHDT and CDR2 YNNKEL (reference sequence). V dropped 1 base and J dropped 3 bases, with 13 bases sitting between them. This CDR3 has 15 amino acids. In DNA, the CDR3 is TGTGCCAGCAGCCAAGGGGGACTCCACGACTACGAGCAGTACGTC. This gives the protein CASSQGGLHDYEQYV.

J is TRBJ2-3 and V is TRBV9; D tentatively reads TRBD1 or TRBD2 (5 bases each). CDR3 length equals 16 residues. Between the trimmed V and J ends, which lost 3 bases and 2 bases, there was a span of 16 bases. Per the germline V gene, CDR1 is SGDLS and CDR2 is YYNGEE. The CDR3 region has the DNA TGTGCCAGCAGCGAGCAAATCGGGACCGTCACAGATACGCAGTATTTT. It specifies CASSEQIGTVTDTQYF.

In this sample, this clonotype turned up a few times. In nucleotides, the CDR3 is TGTGCCAGCAGCTTCAACGACAGGTCTAGCACAGATACGCAGTATTTT. Translation: CASSFNDRSSTDTQYF. This sequence joins TRBV5-4 and TRBJ2-3; D might be TRBD1 (6 bases). The CDR3 contains 16 residues. The germline V gene has CDR1 SGHNT and CDR2 YYREEE (reference sequence). With 2 bases removed from V and 0 bases from J, the gap between germline ends came to 13 bases.

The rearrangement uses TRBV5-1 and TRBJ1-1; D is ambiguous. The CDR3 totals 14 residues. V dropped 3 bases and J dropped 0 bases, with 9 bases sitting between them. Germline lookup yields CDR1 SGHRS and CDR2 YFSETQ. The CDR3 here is CASSSGYLNTEAFF. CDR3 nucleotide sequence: TGCGCCAGCAGCTCCGGCTATTTGAACACTGAAGCTTTCTTT.

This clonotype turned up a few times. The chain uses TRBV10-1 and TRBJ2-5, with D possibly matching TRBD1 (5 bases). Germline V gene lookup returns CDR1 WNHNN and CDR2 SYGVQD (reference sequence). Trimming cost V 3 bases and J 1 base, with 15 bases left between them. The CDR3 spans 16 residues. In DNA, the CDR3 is TGCGCCAGCAGTGACCCTGAAGGGGCTACCCAAGAGACCCAGTACTTC. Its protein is CASSDPEGATQETQYF.

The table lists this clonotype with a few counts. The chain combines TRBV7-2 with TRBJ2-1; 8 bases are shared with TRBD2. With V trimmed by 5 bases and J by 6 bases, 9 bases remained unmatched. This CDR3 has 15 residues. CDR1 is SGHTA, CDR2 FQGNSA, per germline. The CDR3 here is CASSPAGLATNEQFF. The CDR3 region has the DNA TGTGCCAGCAGCCCCGCCGGACTAGCCACCAATGAGCAGTTCTTC.

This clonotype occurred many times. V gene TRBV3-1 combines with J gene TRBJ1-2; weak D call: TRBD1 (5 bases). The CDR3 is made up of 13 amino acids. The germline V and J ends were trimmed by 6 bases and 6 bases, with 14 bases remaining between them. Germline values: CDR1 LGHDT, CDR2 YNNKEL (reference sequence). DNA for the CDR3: TGTGCCAGCAGTACGACAGAGAAAGATGGCTACACCTTC. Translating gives CASSTTEKDGYTF.

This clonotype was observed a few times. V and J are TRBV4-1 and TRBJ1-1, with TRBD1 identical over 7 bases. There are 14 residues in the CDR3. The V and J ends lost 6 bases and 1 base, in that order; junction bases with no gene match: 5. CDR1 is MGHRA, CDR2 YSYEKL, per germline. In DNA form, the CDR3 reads TGCGCCAGCAGTATGGACAGGTGGAACACTGAAGCTTTCTTT. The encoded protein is CASSMDRWNTEAFF.

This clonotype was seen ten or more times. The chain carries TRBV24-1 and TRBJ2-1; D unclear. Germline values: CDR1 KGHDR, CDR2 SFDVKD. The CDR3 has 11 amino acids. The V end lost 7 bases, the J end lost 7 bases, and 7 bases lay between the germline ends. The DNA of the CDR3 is TGTGCCACCAGCTGGGGTAATGAGCAGTTCTTC. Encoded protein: CATSWGNEQFF.

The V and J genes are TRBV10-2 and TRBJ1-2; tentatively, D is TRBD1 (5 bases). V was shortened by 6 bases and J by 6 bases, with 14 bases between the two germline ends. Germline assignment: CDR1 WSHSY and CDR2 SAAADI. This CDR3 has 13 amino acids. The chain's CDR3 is CASRGAGLDGYTF. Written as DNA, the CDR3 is TGCGCCAGCAGGGGCGCAGGGTTGGATGGCTACACCTTC.

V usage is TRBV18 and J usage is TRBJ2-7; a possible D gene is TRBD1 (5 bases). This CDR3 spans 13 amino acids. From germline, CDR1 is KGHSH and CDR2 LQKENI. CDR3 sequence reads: CASSPQVSGEQYV. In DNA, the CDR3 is TGTGCCAGCTCTCCACAGGTCTCGGGCGAGCAGTACGTC.

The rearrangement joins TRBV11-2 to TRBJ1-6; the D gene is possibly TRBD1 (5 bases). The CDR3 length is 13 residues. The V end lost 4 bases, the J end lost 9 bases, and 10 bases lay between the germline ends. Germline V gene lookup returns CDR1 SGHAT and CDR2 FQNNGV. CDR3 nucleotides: TGTGCCAGCAGCTCTGGGACTTCTTCACCCCTCCACTTT. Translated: CASSSGTSSPLHF.

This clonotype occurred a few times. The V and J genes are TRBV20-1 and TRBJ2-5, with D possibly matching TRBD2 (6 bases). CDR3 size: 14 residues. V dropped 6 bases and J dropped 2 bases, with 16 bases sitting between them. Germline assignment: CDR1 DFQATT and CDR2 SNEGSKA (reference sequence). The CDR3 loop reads CSAQRSSVQETQYF. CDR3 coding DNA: TGCAGTGCCCAGAGATCTAGCGTGCAAGAGACCCAGTACTTC.

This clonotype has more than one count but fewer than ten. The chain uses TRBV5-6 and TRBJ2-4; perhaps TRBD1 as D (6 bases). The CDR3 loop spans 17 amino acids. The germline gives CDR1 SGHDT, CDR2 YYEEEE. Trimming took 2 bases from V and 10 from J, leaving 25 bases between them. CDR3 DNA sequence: TGTGCCAGCAGCTTCGAGCTATTGGGTGGCCCCAGGGGAATTCAGTACTTC. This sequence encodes CASSFELLGGPRGIQYF.